This T cell receptor beta chain was documented in a study of cytomegalovirus exposure and HLA in healthy donors. About the study: Tens of millions of unique TCRs from HLA-typed donors were held in an early release of data.

For this clone: No antigen is known for it.

Overall study findings and caveats: A later look showed TCR association rates differing by HLA locus, highest for DRB1 and lowest for HLA-C. Associated with cytomegalovirus, according to the listing, were 150 to 200 TCR beta chains.

The ends lost 2 bases at V and 7 bases at J; junction bases unmatched: 5. CDR1 and CDR2 from the germline V gene are KGHSH and LQKENI. CDR3 size: 14 residues. Primers for the PCR totalled 60 Vbeta and 13 Jbeta. Here immunoSEQ multiplex PCR was the method, and the copy in TCRdb shows in-frame clones only, minus some. The sample shows approximately 27,000 clones, roughly 70% of them seen only once. The TCR originated in a woman aged 50 to 65 in good health and CMV-seronegative. Sequenced input: PBMCs. This chain connects TRBV18 to TRBJ1-2; TRBD1 agrees at 9 bases. CDR3 loop: CASSPAGQGPGYTF. In nucleotides, the CDR3 is TGTGCCAGCTCACCAGCAGGACAGGGGCCTGGCTACACCTTC.